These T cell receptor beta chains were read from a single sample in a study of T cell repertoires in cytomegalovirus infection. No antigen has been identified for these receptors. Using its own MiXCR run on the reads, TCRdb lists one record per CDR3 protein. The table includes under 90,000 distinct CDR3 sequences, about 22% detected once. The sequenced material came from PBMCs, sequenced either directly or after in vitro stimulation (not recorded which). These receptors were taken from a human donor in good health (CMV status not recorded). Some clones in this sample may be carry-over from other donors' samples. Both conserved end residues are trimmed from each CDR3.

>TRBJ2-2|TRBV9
ASSVEVFTGELF
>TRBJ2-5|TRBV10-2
ASTLPGQGETQY
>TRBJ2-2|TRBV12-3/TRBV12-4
ASRRGNTGELF
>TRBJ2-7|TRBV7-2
ASSPSRRSGSNEQY
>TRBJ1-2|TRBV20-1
SARGAGGDYGYT
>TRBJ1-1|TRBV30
AWSVSAYTEAF
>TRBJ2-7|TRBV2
ASATSGSYEQY
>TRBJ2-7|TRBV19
ATEGGASYEQY
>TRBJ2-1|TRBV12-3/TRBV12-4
ASTLGLAGGFDEQF
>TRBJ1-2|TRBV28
ASSLFWEGEGYGYT
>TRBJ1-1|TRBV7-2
ASSIRAANTEAF
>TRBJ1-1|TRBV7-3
ASSSSQETGAF
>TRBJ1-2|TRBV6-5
ASSYSKAVANYGYT
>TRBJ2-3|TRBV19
ASSISDAGTDTQY
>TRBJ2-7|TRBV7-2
ASSPRRGAWGEQY